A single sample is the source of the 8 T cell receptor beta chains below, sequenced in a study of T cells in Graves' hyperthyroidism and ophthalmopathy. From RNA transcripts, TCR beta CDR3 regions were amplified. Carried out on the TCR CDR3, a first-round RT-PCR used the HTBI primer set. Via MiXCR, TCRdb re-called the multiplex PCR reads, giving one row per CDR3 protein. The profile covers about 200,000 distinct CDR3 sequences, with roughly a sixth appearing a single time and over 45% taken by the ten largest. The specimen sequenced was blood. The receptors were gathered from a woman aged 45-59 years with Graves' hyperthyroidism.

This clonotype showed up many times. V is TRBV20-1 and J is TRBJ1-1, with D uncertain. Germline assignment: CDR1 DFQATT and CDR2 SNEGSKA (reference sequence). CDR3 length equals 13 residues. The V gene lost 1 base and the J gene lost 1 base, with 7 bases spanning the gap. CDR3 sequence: CSARGGSNTEAFF. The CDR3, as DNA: TGCAGTGCTAGAGGGGGTTCGAACACTGAAGCTTTCTTT.

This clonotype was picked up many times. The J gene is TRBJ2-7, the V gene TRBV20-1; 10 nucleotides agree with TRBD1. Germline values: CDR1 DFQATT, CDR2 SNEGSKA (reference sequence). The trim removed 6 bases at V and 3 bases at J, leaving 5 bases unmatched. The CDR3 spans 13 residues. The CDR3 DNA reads TGCAGTGCGGCGGGACAGGGGAGCTACGAGCAGTACTTC. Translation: CSAAGQGSYEQYF.

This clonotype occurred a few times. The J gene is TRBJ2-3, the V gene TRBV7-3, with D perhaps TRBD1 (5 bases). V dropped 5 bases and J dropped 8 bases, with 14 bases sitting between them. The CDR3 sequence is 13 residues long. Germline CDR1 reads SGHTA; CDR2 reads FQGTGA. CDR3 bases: TGTGCCAGCAGCGAAAAGGGGTGGGCTACGCAGTATTTT. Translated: CASSEKGWATQYF.

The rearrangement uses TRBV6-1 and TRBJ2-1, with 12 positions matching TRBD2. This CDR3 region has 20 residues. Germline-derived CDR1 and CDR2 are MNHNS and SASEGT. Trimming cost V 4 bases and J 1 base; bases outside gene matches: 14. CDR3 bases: TGTGCCAGCAGTGCGCCTTTGGAAGGACTAGCGGGAACGTCCTACAATGAGCAGTTCTTC. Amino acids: CASSAPLEGLAGTSYNEQFF.

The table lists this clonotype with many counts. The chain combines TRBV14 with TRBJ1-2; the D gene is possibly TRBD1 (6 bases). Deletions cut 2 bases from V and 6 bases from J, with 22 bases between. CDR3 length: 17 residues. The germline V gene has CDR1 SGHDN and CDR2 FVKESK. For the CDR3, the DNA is TGTGCCAGCAGCCAACCCCGCCGCGGGGGGCGAGGGGATGGCTACACCTTC. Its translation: CASSQPRRGGRGDGYTF.

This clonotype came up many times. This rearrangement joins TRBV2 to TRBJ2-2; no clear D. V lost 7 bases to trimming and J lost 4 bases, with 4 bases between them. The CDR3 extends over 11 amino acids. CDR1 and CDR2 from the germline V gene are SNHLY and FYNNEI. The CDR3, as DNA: TGTGCCAGCAACCCCACCGGGGAGCTGTTTTTT. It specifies CASNPTGELFF.

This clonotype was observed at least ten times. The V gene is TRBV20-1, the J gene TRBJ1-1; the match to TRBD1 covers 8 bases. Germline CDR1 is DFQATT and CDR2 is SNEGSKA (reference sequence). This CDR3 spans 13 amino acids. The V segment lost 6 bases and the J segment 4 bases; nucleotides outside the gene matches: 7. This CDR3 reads CSASEDRVTEAFF. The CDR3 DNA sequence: TGCAGTGCGTCCGAGGACAGGGTCACTGAAGCTTTCTTT.

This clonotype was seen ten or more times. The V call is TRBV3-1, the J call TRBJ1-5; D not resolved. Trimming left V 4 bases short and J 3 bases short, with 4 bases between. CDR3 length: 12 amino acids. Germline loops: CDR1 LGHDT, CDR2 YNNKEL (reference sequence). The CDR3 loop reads CASSRPNQPQHF. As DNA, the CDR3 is TGTGCCAGCAGCCGCCCCAATCAGCCCCAGCATTTT.